The present TCR beta chain was sequenced within a study of cytomegalovirus exposure and HLA in healthy donors. Germline assignment: CDR1 SGHNT and CDR2 YENEEA. V was cut by 4 bases and J by 3 bases, with 16 bases left in between. CDR3 length equals 15 residues. The primer mix had 60 Vbeta and 13 Jbeta primers. Generated by immunoSEQ multiplex PCR, the TCRdb table keeps only in-frame clones and is missing some. The profile shows roughly 110,000 clones, 60% to 80% of them singletons. The sequence was collected from a female donor in good health and CMV-seronegative. What was sequenced was PBMCs. The gene calls are TRBV11-3 and TRBJ2-7; D is perhaps TRBD2 (5 bases). The CDR3 region is CASSSRDSAGYEQYF. CDR3 DNA: TGTGCCAGCAGCTCCCGTGATAGCGCTGGCTACGAGCAGTACTTC.